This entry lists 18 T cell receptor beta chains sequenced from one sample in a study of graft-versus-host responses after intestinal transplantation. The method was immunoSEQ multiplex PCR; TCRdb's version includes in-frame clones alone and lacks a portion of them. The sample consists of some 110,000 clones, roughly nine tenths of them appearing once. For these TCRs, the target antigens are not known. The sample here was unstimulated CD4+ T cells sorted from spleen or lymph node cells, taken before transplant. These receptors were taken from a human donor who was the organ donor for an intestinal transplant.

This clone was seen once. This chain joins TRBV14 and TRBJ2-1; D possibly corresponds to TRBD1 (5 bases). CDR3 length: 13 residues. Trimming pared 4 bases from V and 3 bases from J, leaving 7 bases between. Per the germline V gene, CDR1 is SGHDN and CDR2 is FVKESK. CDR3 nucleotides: TGTGCCAGCAGCCCAGGGTACTACAATGAGCAGTTCTTC. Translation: CASSPGYYNEQFF.

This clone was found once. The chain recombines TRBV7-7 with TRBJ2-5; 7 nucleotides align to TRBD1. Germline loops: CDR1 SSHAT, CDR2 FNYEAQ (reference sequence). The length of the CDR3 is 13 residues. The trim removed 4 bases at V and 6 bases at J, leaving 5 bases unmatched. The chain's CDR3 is CASSSDREKTQYF. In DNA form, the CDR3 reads TGTGCCAGCAGCTCCGACAGGGAGAAGACCCAGTACTTC.

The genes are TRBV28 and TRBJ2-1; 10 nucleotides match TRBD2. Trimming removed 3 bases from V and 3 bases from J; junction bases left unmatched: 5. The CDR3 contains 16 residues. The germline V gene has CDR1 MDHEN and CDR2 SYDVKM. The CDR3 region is CASSFAGLAVYNEQFF. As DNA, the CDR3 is TGTGCCAGCAGTTTCGCTGGACTAGCGGTCTACAATGAGCAGTTCTTC.

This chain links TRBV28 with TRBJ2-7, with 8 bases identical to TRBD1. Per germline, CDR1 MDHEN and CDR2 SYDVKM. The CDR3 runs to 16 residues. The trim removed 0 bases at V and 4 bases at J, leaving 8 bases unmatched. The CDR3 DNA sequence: TGTGCCAGCAGTTTATGGGACAGGGCCCTTCATTACGAGCAGTACTTC. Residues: CASSLWDRALHYEQYF.

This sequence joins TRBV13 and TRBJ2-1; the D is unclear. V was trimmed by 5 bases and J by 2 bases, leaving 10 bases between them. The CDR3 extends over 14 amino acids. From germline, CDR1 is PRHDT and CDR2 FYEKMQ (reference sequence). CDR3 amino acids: CASSRWTTYNEQFF. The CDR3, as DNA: TGTGCCAGCAGCCGTTGGACGACCTACAATGAGCAGTTCTTC.

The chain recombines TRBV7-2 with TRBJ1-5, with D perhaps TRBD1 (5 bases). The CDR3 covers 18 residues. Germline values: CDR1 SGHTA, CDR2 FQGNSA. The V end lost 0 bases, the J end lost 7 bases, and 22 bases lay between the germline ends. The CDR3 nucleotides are TGTGCCAGCAGCTTAGCCTACGGTTTCCAGGGAACTAAACAGCCCCAGCATTTT. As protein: CASSLAYGFQGTKQPQHF.

In DNA, the CDR3 is TGTGCCAGAAGCCCTAACAGGGGAATCAATCAGCCCCAGCATTTT. It translates to CARSPNRGINQPQHF. This rearrangement joins TRBV5-3 to TRBJ1-5; TRBD1 matches 7 bases. TRBV5-3 is given ORF status, its function remaining uncertain. V lost 4 bases to trimming and J lost 3 bases; unmatched junction nucleotides: 7. The CDR3 sequence is 15 residues long.

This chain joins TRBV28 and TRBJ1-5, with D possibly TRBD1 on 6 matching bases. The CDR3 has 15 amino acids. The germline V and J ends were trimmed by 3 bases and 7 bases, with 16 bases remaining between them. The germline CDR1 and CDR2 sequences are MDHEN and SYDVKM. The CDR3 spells CASSFIQGAEQPQHF. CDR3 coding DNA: TGTGCCAGCAGTTTCATACAGGGAGCTGAGCAGCCCCAGCATTTT.

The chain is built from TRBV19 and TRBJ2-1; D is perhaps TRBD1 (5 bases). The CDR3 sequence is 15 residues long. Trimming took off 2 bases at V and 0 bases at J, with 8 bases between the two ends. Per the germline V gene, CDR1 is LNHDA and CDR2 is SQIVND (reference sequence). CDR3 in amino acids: CASSISGNSYNEQFF. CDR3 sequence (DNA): TGTGCCAGTAGTATATCAGGGAACTCCTACAATGAGCAGTTCTTC.

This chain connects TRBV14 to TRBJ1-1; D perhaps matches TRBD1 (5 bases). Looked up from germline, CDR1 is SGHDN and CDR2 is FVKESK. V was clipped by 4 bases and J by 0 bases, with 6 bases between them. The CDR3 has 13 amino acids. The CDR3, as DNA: TGTGCCAGCAGCCGGACATTGAACACTGAAGCTTTCTTT. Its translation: CASSRTLNTEAFF.

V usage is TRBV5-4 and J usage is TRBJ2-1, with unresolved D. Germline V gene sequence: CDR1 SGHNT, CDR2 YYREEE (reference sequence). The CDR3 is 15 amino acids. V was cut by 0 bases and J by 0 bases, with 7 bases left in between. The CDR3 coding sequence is TGTGCCAGCAGCTTGGAAGCAGGCTCCTACAATGAGCAGTTCTTC. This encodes CASSLEAGSYNEQFF.

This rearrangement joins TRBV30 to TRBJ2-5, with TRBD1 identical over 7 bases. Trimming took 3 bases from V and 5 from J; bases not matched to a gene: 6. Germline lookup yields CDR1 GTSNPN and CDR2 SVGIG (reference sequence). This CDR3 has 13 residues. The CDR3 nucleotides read TGTGCCTGGAGCGGGACAGCCGGGGAGACCCAGTACTTC. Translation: CAWSGTAGETQYF.

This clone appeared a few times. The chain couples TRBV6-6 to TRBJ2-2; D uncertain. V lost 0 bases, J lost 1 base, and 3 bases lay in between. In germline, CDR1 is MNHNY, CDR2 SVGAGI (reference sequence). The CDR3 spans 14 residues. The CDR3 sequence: CASSYSGNTGELFF. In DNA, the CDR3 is TGTGCCAGCAGTTACTCGGGGAACACCGGGGAGCTGTTTTTT.

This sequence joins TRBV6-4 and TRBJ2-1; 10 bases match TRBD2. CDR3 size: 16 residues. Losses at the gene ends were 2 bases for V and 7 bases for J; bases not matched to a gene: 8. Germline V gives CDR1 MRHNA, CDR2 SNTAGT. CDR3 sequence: CASSDISGRALNEQFF. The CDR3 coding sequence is TGTGCCAGCAGTGACATAAGCGGGAGGGCCTTGAATGAGCAGTTCTTC.

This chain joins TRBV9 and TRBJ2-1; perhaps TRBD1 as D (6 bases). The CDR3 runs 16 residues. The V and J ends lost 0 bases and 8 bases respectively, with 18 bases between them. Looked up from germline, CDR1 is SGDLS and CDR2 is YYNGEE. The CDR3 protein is CASSVDRASAFDEQFF. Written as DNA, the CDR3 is TGTGCCAGCAGCGTAGACAGGGCTTCGGCTTTTGATGAGCAGTTCTTC.

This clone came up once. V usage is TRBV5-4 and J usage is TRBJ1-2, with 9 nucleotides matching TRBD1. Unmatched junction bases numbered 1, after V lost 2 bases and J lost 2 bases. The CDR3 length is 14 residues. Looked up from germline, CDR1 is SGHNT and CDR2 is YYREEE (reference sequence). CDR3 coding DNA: TGTGCCAGCAGCTTAGGACAGGGGAACTATGGCTACACCTTC. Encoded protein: CASSLGQGNYGYTF.

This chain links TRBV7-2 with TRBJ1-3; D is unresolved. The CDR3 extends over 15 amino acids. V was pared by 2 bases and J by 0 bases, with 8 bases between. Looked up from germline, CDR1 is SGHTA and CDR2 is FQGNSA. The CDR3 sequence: CASSLFSSSGNTIYF. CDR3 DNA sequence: TGTGCCAGCAGCTTATTCTCGAGCTCTGGAAACACCATATATTTT. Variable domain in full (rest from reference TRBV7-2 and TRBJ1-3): GAGVSQSPSNKVTEKGKDVELRCDPISGHTALYWYRQSLGQGLEFLIYFQGNSAPDKSGLPSDRFSAERTGGSVSTLTIQRTQQEDSAVYLCASSLFSSSGNTIYFGEGSWLTVV.

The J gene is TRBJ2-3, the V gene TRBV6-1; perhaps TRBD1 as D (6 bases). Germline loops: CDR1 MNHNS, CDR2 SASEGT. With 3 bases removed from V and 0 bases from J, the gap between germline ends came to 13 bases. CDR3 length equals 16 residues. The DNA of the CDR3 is TGTGCCAGCAGTGATCGGACAGCCCTTAGCACAGATACGCAGTATTTT. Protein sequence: CASSDRTALSTDTQYF.